Below are 20 T cell receptor beta chains sequenced from a single sample in a study of CDR3 diversity in severe acne. MiXCR, applied by TCRdb to the PCR reads, yields one record per CDR3 protein. The table shows some 84,000 distinct CDR3 sequences, with around 49% occurring only once. Sequencing was carried out using blood. The receptors were gathered from a male donor in good health, without acne.

The sample holds many counts of this clonotype. This chain joins TRBV19 and TRBJ1-6; weak D call: TRBD1 (6 bases). Germline lookup yields CDR1 LNHDA and CDR2 SQIVND (reference sequence). The CDR3 is made up of 15 amino acids. The CDR3 protein is CASSGGPLNNSPLHF. The DNA for the CDR3 is TGTGCTTCAAGTGGGGGGCCCTTGAATAATTCACCCCTCCACTTT.

Ten or more counts support this clonotype. This sequence joins TRBV9 and TRBJ1-5; D remains unclear. The germline V gene encodes CDR1 SGDLS and CDR2 YYNGEE. Deletions cut 0 bases from V and 6 bases from J, with 7 bases between. The CDR3 is 13 amino acids. The chain's CDR3 is CASSVVPGQPQHF. In nucleotides, the CDR3 is TGTGCCAGCAGCGTAGTTCCAGGTCAGCCCCAGCATTTT.

This clonotype was recorded only once. V is TRBV20-1 and J is TRBJ1-3, with D hard to call. Germline CDR1 reads DFQATT; CDR2 reads SNEGSKA (reference sequence). Between the trimmed V and J ends, which lost 1 base and 4 bases, there was a span of 11 bases. This CDR3 has 14 amino acids. The CDR3 DNA sequence: TGCAGTGCTAGAGTTCGAAGACCCGGAAACACCATATATTTT. Its translation: CSARVRRPGNTIYF.

V usage is TRBV20-1 and J usage is TRBJ2-1, with a tentative D call TRBD1 (5 bases). The CDR3 is 10 residues long. Germline V gene lookup returns CDR1 DFQATT and CDR2 SNEGSKA (reference sequence). CDR3 residues: CSTRDWEQFF. CDR3 DNA sequence: TGCAGCACCAGGGATTGGGAGCAGTTCTTC.

The V call is TRBV29-1, the J call TRBJ2-6; D possibly corresponds to TRBD2 (7 bases). Germline-derived CDR1 and CDR2 are SQVTM and ANQGSEA. The CDR3 length is 14 residues. V was clipped by 6 bases and J by 2 bases, with 11 bases between them. CDR3 residues: CSVGGDPGANVLTF. The DNA for the CDR3 is TGCAGCGTAGGGGGGGACCCTGGGGCCAACGTCCTGACTTTC.

The chain couples TRBV20-1 to TRBJ1-6, with TRBD1 matching 7 bases. This CDR3 is 13 amino acids long. Trimming took 3 bases from V and 7 from J; bases not matched to a gene: 3. CDR1 DFQATT and CDR2 SNEGSKA come from the germline V gene (reference sequence). CDR3 sequence reads: CSARGTENSPLHF. The CDR3 DNA reads as TGCAGTGCTAGGGGGACAGAAAATTCACCCCTCCACTTT.

This clonotype appeared many times. The V and J genes are TRBV18 and TRBJ2-3, with D possibly being TRBD1 (5 bases). The CDR3 sequence is 14 residues long. CDR1 is KGHSH and CDR2 is LQKENI in the germline V gene. V was clipped by 2 bases and J by 5 bases, with 11 bases between them. Here the CDR3 DNA reads TGTGCCAGCTCACCAGGAATAGGGGAAGATACGCAGTATTTT. Its translation: CASSPGIGEDTQYF.

The V call is TRBV29-1, the J call TRBJ1-5; no firm D call. Germline lookup yields CDR1 SQVTM and CDR2 ANQGSEA. CDR3 length equals 14 residues. V was trimmed by 5 bases and J by 3 bases, leaving 14 bases between them. In DNA form, the CDR3 reads TGCAGCGTTTCCGCTGACACGTACAATCAGCCCCAGCATTTT. It encodes CSVSADTYNQPQHF.

This sequence joins TRBV20-1 and TRBJ2-2; D may correspond to TRBD1 or TRBD2 (5 bases each). Germline CDR1 is DFQATT and CDR2 is SNEGSKA (reference sequence). CDR3 length: 11 amino acids. V lost 3 bases, J lost 8 bases, and 7 bases lay in between. CDR3 bases: TGCAGTGCTAGCGGGGCTGGGGAGCTGTTTTTT. Protein product: CSASGAGELFF.

This chain links TRBV6-5 with TRBJ1-1; 8 bases are a match to TRBD1. Germline loops: CDR1 MNHEY, CDR2 SVGAGI. The CDR3 sequence is 14 residues long. With 5 bases clipped from V and 6 bases from J, the junction kept 8 bases outside the gene matches. In DNA form, the CDR3 reads TGTGCCAGCAGTATTGGACAGGGAGGACCTGAAGCTTTCTTT. As protein: CASSIGQGGPEAFF.

The chain is built from TRBV20-1 and TRBJ2-5, with D perhaps matching TRBD2 (6 bases). This CDR3 has 13 amino acids. Trimming cost V 3 bases and J 4 bases, with 12 bases left between them. Germline V gives CDR1 DFQATT, CDR2 SNEGSKA (reference sequence). The CDR3 DNA sequence: TGCAGTGCTAGTCCTGCGGGACGAGAGACCCAGTACTTC. Translation gives CSASPAGRETQYF.

The J gene is TRBJ1-1, the V gene TRBV2; 7 bases fit TRBD1. Germline assignment: CDR1 SNHLY and CDR2 FYNNEI. With V trimmed by 9 bases and J by 1 base, 5 bases remained unmatched. The length of the CDR3 is 13 residues. CDR3 amino acids: CARRTGQNTEAFF. The CDR3 coding sequence is TGTGCCAGGAGGACAGGTCAGAACACTGAAGCTTTCTTT.

On this clonotype: This CDR3 fails to terminate in the conserved phenylalanine or tryptophan, so it likely reflects a read error. The V gene is TRBV30, the J gene TRBJ2-7; D remains ambiguous. Germline loops: CDR1 GTSNPN, CDR2 SVGIG (reference sequence). This CDR3 spans 13 amino acids. The CDR3 DNA follows: TGTGCCTGGGGTGTGCCAAGCGTCTACGAGCAGTACCTC. It encodes CAWGVPSVYEQYL.

The rearrangement links TRBV19 to TRBJ2-7; D is possibly TRBD1 (6 bases). This CDR3 contains 12 residues. Looked up from germline, CDR1 is LNHDA and CDR2 is SQIVND (reference sequence). V was pared by 4 bases and J by 2 bases, with 6 bases between. CDR3: CASSRTAYEQYF. The DNA for the CDR3 is TGTGCCAGTAGTAGGACAGCCTACGAGCAGTACTTC.

In regard to this clonotype: The junction does not match germline at one end; this may be a read error. This rearrangement joins TRBV6-5 to TRBJ2-6, with a tentative D call TRBD1 (6 bases). The CDR3 is made up of 19 amino acids. Germline V CDR1 and CDR2: MNHEY, SVGAGI. CDR3 sequence (DNA): TGTGCCAGCAGTAGGGTTAGGACAGCAAACTTCTCTGGGGCCAACGCCCTGACTTTC. Its protein is CASSRVRTANFSGANALTF.

This clonotype was counted ten times or more. The V call is TRBV2, the J call TRBJ2-1, with 9 bases matching TRBD2. With 5 bases clipped from V and 0 bases from J, the junction kept 11 bases outside the gene matches. The CDR3 has 18 residues. In germline, CDR1 is SNHLY, CDR2 FYNNEI. The CDR3 DNA reads TGTGCCAGCAGTTTCCCTAGCGGGGTCCCTAGCTCCTACAATGAGCAGTTCTTC. Translating it yields CASSFPSGVPSSYNEQFF. Complete variable domain (other parts from reference TRBV2 and TRBJ2-1): EPEVTQTPSHQVTQMGQEVILRCVPISNHLYFYWYRQILGQKVEFLVSFYNNEISEKSEIFDDQFSVERPDGSNFTLKIRSTKLEDSAMYFCASSFPSGVPSSYNEQFFGPGTRLTVL.

The chain recombines TRBV24-1 with TRBJ1-2; TRBD1 might be the D (5 bases). This CDR3 region has 13 residues. Per germline, CDR1 KGHDR and CDR2 SFDVKD. The V end lost 6 bases, the J end lost 2 bases, and 9 bases lay between the germline ends. The CDR3 here is CATSLTENYGYTF. CDR3 sequence (DNA): TGTGCCACCAGTTTGACAGAGAACTATGGCTACACCTTC.

The chain is built from TRBV24-1 and TRBJ1-2; 9 bases align to TRBD1. The V gene end was trimmed by 7 bases and the J gene end by 4 bases; junction bases not matched to a gene: 9. The CDR3 consists of 15 residues. CDR1 is KGHDR and CDR2 is SFDVKD in the germline V gene. CDR3: CATRPGQGTPYGYTF. The CDR3 nucleotides read TGTGCCACCAGACCCGGACAGGGGACTCCCTATGGCTACACCTTC.

This clonotype was detected ten times or more. The chain is built from TRBV6-5 and TRBJ2-4, with unresolved D. The germline V and J ends were trimmed by 6 bases and 0 bases, with 9 bases remaining between them. Looked up from germline, CDR1 is MNHEY and CDR2 is SVGAGI. The CDR3 spans 14 residues. Here the CDR3 reads CASSSHLAKNIQYF. The CDR3 DNA sequence: TGTGCCAGCAGCTCACATTTAGCCAAAAACATTCAGTACTTC.

This clonotype turned up a few times. The V gene is TRBV24-1, the J gene TRBJ2-7, with no clear D. V was trimmed by 3 bases and J by 0 bases, leaving 8 bases between them. The germline CDR1 and CDR2 sequences are KGHDR and SFDVKD. The CDR3 is 14 amino acids. DNA of the CDR3: TGTGCCACCAGTGATGTGTTTTTCTCCTACGAGCAGTACTTC. Protein product: CATSDVFFSYEQYF.